The 32 T cell receptor beta chains reported below all come from one sample, sequenced in a study of cytomegalovirus exposure and HLA in healthy donors. It was with 60 Vbeta and 13 Jbeta primers that the PCR ran. Clones were read by immunoSEQ multiplex PCR, and TCRdb kept only the in-frame ones, dropping some. The sample holds some 100,000 clones, more than 60% seen once. The sequenced material came from PBMCs. These receptors all stem from a woman aged 18-29 years in good health and CMV-seropositive.

V usage is TRBV4-1 and J usage is TRBJ2-3; 8 bases match TRBD2. V trimming: 0 bases; J trimming: 4 bases; junction bases outside the gene matches: 15. There are 19 residues in the CDR3. CDR1 is MGHRA, CDR2 YSYEKL, per germline. CDR3 residues: CASSQELNLGRASPDTQYF. The CDR3 nucleotides read TGCGCCAGCAGCCAAGAGCTAAACCTCGGGAGGGCGAGCCCAGATACGCAGTATTTT.

The chain joins TRBV10-2 to TRBJ1-5; possibly TRBD1 for D (5 bases). V shed 8 bases and J shed 5 bases, with 13 bases lying between them. CDR1 and CDR2 (germline): WSHSY, SAAADI. The CDR3 loop spans 13 amino acids. The CDR3 reads CASAAGIDQPQHF. The CDR3 DNA follows: TGCGCCAGCGCCGCAGGGATAGATCAGCCCCAGCATTTT.

Turning to this clone: Other DNA sequences in this sample translate to the same CDR3. V gene TRBV5-1 combines with J gene TRBJ2-1, with 7 nucleotides matching TRBD1. The CDR3 extends over 15 amino acids. Germline lookup yields CDR1 SGHRS and CDR2 YFSETQ. With 1 base clipped from V and 4 bases from J, the junction kept 5 bases outside the gene matches. CDR3 nucleotides: TGCGCCAGCAGCTTGACAGGGGAGTCTTACAATGAGCAGTTCTTC. Translation gives CASSLTGESYNEQFF.

This clone has just a few counts. This chain joins TRBV4-2 and TRBJ1-1; weak D call: TRBD1 (5 bases). There are 14 residues in the CDR3. V was cut by 1 base and J by 1 base, with 7 bases left in between. Germline CDR1 LGHNA, CDR2 YNFKEQ. CDR3 coding DNA: TGTGCCAGCAGCCAAGTGGGGGGGAACACTGAAGCTTTCTTT. It yields the protein CASSQVGGNTEAFF.

The V and J genes are TRBV7-2 and TRBJ2-1, with 10 bases lining up with TRBD2. This CDR3 is 14 amino acids long. Germline CDR1 is SGHTA and CDR2 is FQGNSA. Trimming took 5 bases from V and 4 from J; bases not matched to a gene: 2. The CDR3 reads CASSGSGRYNEQFF. DNA for the CDR3: TGTGCCAGCAGCGGTAGCGGGAGGTACAATGAGCAGTTCTTC.

The J gene is TRBJ1-5, the V gene TRBV7-6; weak D call: TRBD1 (5 bases). Per germline, CDR1 SGHVS and CDR2 FNYEAQ. The CDR3 has 15 residues. Trimming stripped 2 bases from V and 7 bases from J, with 15 bases between. The DNA of the CDR3 is TGTGCCAGCAGCTTAACCGAGTCAGGGCAACAGCCCCAGCATTTT. This sequence encodes CASSLTESGQQPQHF.

The genes are TRBV27 and TRBJ2-7; 11 bases are shared with TRBD2. With V trimmed by 6 bases and J by 7 bases, 5 bases remained unmatched. The CDR3 extends over 13 amino acids. Looked up from germline, CDR1 is MNHEY and CDR2 is SMNVEV (reference sequence). The CDR3 region is CASRLLAGGEQYF. CDR3 nucleotides: TGTGCCAGCAGGCTTCTAGCGGGAGGTGAGCAGTACTTC.

The J gene is TRBJ2-5, the V gene TRBV7-6; TRBD2 matches at 12 bases. V was pared by 5 bases and J by 6 bases, with 13 bases of the junction left unmatched. CDR3 size: 17 residues. Germline assignment: CDR1 SGHVS and CDR2 FNYEAQ. For the CDR3, the DNA is TGTGCCAGCAGCCCGCTAGCGGGAGGGGGAGACATAAAGACCCAGTACTTC. Amino acids: CASSPLAGGGDIKTQYF.

This clone was found once. The chain is built from TRBV7-9 and TRBJ2-7, with 7 bases lining up with TRBD1. There are 14 residues in the CDR3. Trimming at V came to 5 bases and at J to 2 bases, leaving 6 bases not matched to a gene. Germline V gives CDR1 SEHNR, CDR2 FQNEAQ (reference sequence). The CDR3 protein is CASSLTQGAYEQYF. The DNA of the CDR3 is TGTGCCAGCAGCCTCACTCAGGGGGCCTACGAGCAGTACTTC.

This sequence joins TRBV27 and TRBJ2-7, with D possibly being TRBD2 (5 bases). Germline lookup yields CDR1 MNHEY and CDR2 SMNVEV (reference sequence). The CDR3 totals 16 residues. V dropped 1 base and J dropped 0 bases, with 13 bases sitting between them. The CDR3 region has the DNA TGTGCCAGCAGTTTATTTGGCGGGCTAAGCTCCTACGAGCAGTACTTC. Amino acid sequence: CASSLFGGLSSYEQYF.

As to this clone: Distinct nucleotide sequences in the sample also encode this CDR3. V and J are TRBV5-1 and TRBJ2-7; TRBD1 aligns across 9 bases. Germline CDR1 reads SGHRS; CDR2 reads YFSETQ. The CDR3 covers 13 residues. Germline trimming cut 0 bases from V and 7 bases from J; bases unmatched to any gene: 2. The CDR3 here is CASSLGQGGEQYF. CDR3 sequence (DNA): TGCGCCAGCAGCTTGGGACAGGGGGGTGAGCAGTACTTC.

V usage is TRBV5-6 and J usage is TRBJ2-7; D is unresolved. The CDR3 extends over 11 amino acids. Germline V lookup: CDR1 SGHDT, CDR2 YYEEEE. V dropped 2 bases and J dropped 4 bases, with 4 bases sitting between them. In nucleotides, the CDR3 is TGTGCCAGCAGCTTTTCGTACGAGCAGTACTTC. Amino acid sequence: CASSFSYEQYF.

The genes are TRBV2 and TRBJ2-1, with a tentative D call TRBD1 (6 bases). The CDR3 spans 14 residues. CDR1 and CDR2 (germline): SNHLY, FYNNEI. The V and J ends lost 3 bases and 8 bases respectively, with 14 bases between them. The CDR3 DNA reads as TGTGCCAGCAGTGAGTTAGAGGGGGAAGATGAGCAGTTCTTC. Its translation is CASSELEGEDEQFF.

Here the CDR3 reads CASRAVHPNTEAFF. CDR3 in DNA: TGTGCCAGCAGGGCCGTGCACCCGAACACTGAAGCTTTCTTT. The chain couples TRBV2 to TRBJ1-1; D remains ambiguous. The CDR3 consists of 14 residues. In germline, CDR1 is SNHLY, CDR2 FYNNEI. Trimming shortened V by 6 bases and J by 1 base, and 12 bases separated the two germline ends.

The chain is built from TRBV6-5 and TRBJ2-6, with D perhaps matching TRBD1 (6 bases). Germline loops: CDR1 MNHEY, CDR2 SVGAGI. The CDR3 runs 16 residues. V was clipped by 0 bases and J by 2 bases, with 8 bases between them. The DNA for the CDR3 is TGTGCCAGCAGTTACTCAGGGGACACTGGGGCCAACGTCCTGACTTTC. Its protein is CASSYSGDTGANVLTF.

This chain joins TRBV28 and TRBJ2-1; TRBD2 matches at 11 bases. V dropped 3 bases and J dropped 1; count of bases not matched to a gene: 8. The CDR3 has 18 residues. Per the germline V gene, CDR1 is MDHEN and CDR2 is SYDVKM. This chain's CDR3 is CASSFTLAGVMSYNEQFF. CDR3 sequence (DNA): TGTGCCAGCAGTTTCACACTAGCGGGAGTCATGTCCTACAATGAGCAGTTCTTC.

The CDR3 protein is CASSQQGAEGETQYF. In nucleotides, the CDR3 is TGTGCCAGCAGCCAACAGGGGGCAGAGGGAGAGACCCAGTACTTC. The chain uses TRBV6-4 and TRBJ2-5; 9 nucleotides align to TRBD1. The CDR3 has 15 residues. Germline-derived CDR1 and CDR2 are MRHNA and SNTAGT. Trimming at V came to 6 bases and at J to 4 bases, leaving 9 bases not matched to a gene.

The rearrangement joins TRBV4-3 to TRBJ2-7; 10 positions agree with TRBD2. Germline CDR1 and CDR2: LGHNA and YSLEER. The CDR3 totals 16 residues. J lost 4 bases, V lost 0 bases, and 6 bases had no gene match. The DNA for the CDR3 is TGCGCCAGCAGCCAAGATCTAGCGGGAGTAGCTTACGAGCAGTACTTC. It encodes CASSQDLAGVAYEQYF.

The chain joins TRBV7-9 to TRBJ1-2; D not resolved. This CDR3 comprises 14 residues. CDR1 and CDR2 (germline): SEHNR, FQNEAQ (reference sequence). Trimming left V 6 bases short and J 5 bases short, with 16 bases between. This chain's CDR3 is CASREGGGSYGYTF. The CDR3 nucleotides are TGTGCCAGCAGAGAGGGAGGAGGGTCATATGGCTACACCTTC.

V and J are TRBV9 and TRBJ2-2, with D maybe TRBD1 (5 bases). Germline V gene data show CDR1 as SGDLS and CDR2 as YYNGEE. The CDR3 is made up of 15 amino acids. V shed 1 base and J shed 4 bases, with 11 bases lying between them. The CDR3 loop reads CASSVKGALTGELFF. The CDR3 nucleotides read TGTGCCAGCAGCGTAAAAGGGGCCCTCACCGGGGAGCTGTTTTTT.

The chain uses TRBV7-9 and TRBJ1-5; D may be TRBD1 (5 bases). Germline loops: CDR1 SEHNR, CDR2 FQNEAQ (reference sequence). The CDR3 has 13 amino acids. V lost 5 bases and J lost 7, with 12 bases in between. Written as DNA, the CDR3 is TGTGCCAGCAGCCCCGGAGGGGAACAGCCCCAGCATTTT. Amino acid sequence: CASSPGGEQPQHF.

This clone was observed a few times. The chain joins TRBV7-2 to TRBJ2-7, with TRBD2 matching over 10 bases. Germline lookup yields CDR1 SGHTA and CDR2 FQGNSA. CDR3 length: 16 amino acids. Trimming cost V 5 bases and J 2 bases; bases outside gene matches: 9. The CDR3 DNA is TGTGCCAGCAGCGAACCTAGCGGGAGAGCCACCTACGAGCAGTACTTC. Translating gives CASSEPSGRATYEQYF.

In its sample, this clone was seen once. The gene calls are TRBV7-9 and TRBJ2-7; the D gene is possibly TRBD1 (6 bases). Trimming took off 5 bases at V and 4 bases at J, with 15 bases between the two ends. CDR3 length: 14 amino acids. Per the germline V gene, CDR1 is SEHNR and CDR2 is FQNEAQ (reference sequence). The CDR3 sequence is CASSNSTGSYEQYF. The DNA for the CDR3 is TGTGCCAGCAGCAACTCCACAGGGTCGTACGAGCAGTACTTC.

CDR3 residues: CAWSVKGLNTEAFF. The DNA for the CDR3 is TGTGCCTGGAGTGTAAAGGGGCTAAACACTGAAGCTTTCTTT. The chain combines TRBV30 with TRBJ1-1; weak D call: TRBD1 (5 bases). Looked up from germline, CDR1 is GTSNPN and CDR2 is SVGIG (reference sequence). The CDR3 is 14 amino acids. V dropped 0 bases and J dropped 2 bases, with 10 bases sitting between them. Looking up the rest from reference TRBV30 and TRBJ1-1 gives the full variable domain: SQTIHQWPATLVQPVGSPLSLECTVEGTSNPNLYWYRQAAGRGLQLLFYSVGIGQISSEVPQNLSASRPQDRQFILSSKKLLLSDSGFYLCAWSVKGLNTEAFFGQGTRLTVV.

The J gene is TRBJ2-4, the V gene TRBV2; 7 bases match TRBD2. V lost 11 bases, J lost 8 bases, and 18 bases stayed unmatched. The CDR3 sequence is 15 residues long. From germline, CDR1 is SNHLY and CDR2 FYNNEI. The CDR3 bases are TGTGCCTCCCGGCGGCTAGCGGTAGAGTGGGACATTCAGTACTTC. It yields the protein CASRRLAVEWDIQYF.

The rearrangement joins TRBV9 to TRBJ1-5; no clear D gene. This CDR3 contains 14 residues. CDR1 and CDR2 (germline): SGDLS, YYNGEE. With 2 bases removed from V and 1 base from J, the gap between germline ends came to 7 bases. CDR3 sequence reads: CASSVFPSNQPQHF. The CDR3 nucleotides are TGTGCCAGCAGCGTTTTTCCGAGCAATCAGCCCCAGCATTTT.

The V and J genes are TRBV6-5 and TRBJ2-2, with D perhaps TRBD1 (6 bases). There are 13 residues in the CDR3. V was cut by 6 bases and J by 7 bases, with 12 bases left in between. The V gene's germline CDR1 is MNHEY and CDR2 SVGAGI. CDR3 bases: TGTGCCAGCAGGTTGGGACAAAACGGGGAGCTGTTTTTT. Translating gives CASRLGQNGELFF.

This chain connects TRBV29-1 to TRBJ2-1, with D perhaps TRBD1 (5 bases). Trimming took off 6 bases at V and 4 bases at J, with 16 bases between the two ends. The germline gives CDR1 SQVTM, CDR2 ANQGSEA. This CDR3 is built from 14 residues. The CDR3 coding sequence is TGCAGCGTACAGGTCACAGCGACTTACAATGAGCAGTTCTTC. Its protein product is CSVQVTATYNEQFF.

CDR3 sequence reads: CASRGETPFSYTF. The CDR3 coding sequence is TGTGCCAGCAGGGGAGAGACTCCCTTTAGCTACACCTTC. V and J are TRBV6-1 and TRBJ1-2, with D unclear. Germline CDR1 MNHNS, CDR2 SASEGT. Trimming shortened V by 6 bases and J by 9 bases, and 17 bases separated the two germline ends. The length of the CDR3 is 13 residues.

In this sample, this clone turned up a few times. The CDR3, as DNA: TGTGCCAGCAGCCAAGGTCGGACTAGCGGGAGGTTCGTTCTAGGGGAGACCCAGTACTTC. Protein sequence: CASSQGRTSGRFVLGETQYF. The rearrangement uses TRBV14 and TRBJ2-5, with 14 bases fitting TRBD2. The junction had 15 bases not matched to a gene; V was cut back by 1 base and J by 5 bases. The CDR3 has 20 residues. Germline V gene data show CDR1 as SGHDN and CDR2 as FVKESK.

The chain carries TRBV14 and TRBJ1-1; D might be TRBD1 (6 bases). There are 15 residues in the CDR3. Germline CDR1 reads SGHDN; CDR2 reads FVKESK. V lost 0 bases to trimming and J lost 6 bases, with 14 bases between them. The CDR3 nucleotides read TGTGCCAGCAGCCAAGAGAGGGGGGGAAACCCTGAAGCTTTCTTT. Translated: CASSQERGGNPEAFF.

J is TRBJ1-2 and V is TRBV21-1; the listed D gene, TRBD1, was not tested against the DNA. TRBV21-1 is given as a pseudogene. The CDR3 has 14 residues. CDR3 DNA: TGTGCCAGCAGCCCCCGGGGGGACAGGGGTGGCTACACCTTC. This encodes CASSPRGDRGGYTF.